These 17 T cell receptor beta chains were sequenced from one sample in a study of blood T cells in healthy people across ages. Sample-barcoded 5' priming and a J-beta primer mix drove a second PCR of roughly 6 to 12 cycles. One entry per CDR3 protein results from TCRdb running MiXCR on the 5' RACE reads. The table shows approximately 780,000 distinct CDR3 sequences, with around 24% occurring only once. The same specimen was also included in a second study, on T cells of mothers and their children.

Sequenced input: blood. Source of these receptors: a boy aged 5-17 years in good health.

This clonotype was observed at least ten times. The J gene is TRBJ1-2, the V gene TRBV18, with D possibly TRBD1 on 5 matching bases. Germline CDR1 and CDR2: KGHSH and LQKENI. The CDR3 has 17 amino acids. Deletions cut 0 bases from V and 8 bases from J, with 22 bases between. For the CDR3, the DNA is TGTGCCAGCTCACCACCGACCAGGGTAATGGATGCCGGGGGCTACACCTTC. Protein sequence: CASSPPTRVMDAGGYTF. The full variable domain, completed using reference TRBV18 and TRBJ1-2, is NAGVMQNPRHLVRRRGQEARLRCSPMKGHSHVYWYRQLPEEGLKFMVYLQKENIIDESGMPKERFSAEFPKEGPSILRIQQVVRGDSAAYFCASSPPTRVMDAGGYTFGSGTRLTVV.

Only a few counts were recorded for this clonotype. The chain joins TRBV6-5 to TRBJ2-5; the D gene is possibly TRBD1 (6 bases). Germline CDR1 MNHEY, CDR2 SVGAGI. V was clipped by 0 bases and J by 7 bases, with 21 bases between them. The CDR3 is 17 residues long. CDR3: CASSYSRQGLVPGTQYF. The CDR3 DNA reads TGTGCCAGCAGTTACTCGCGGCAGGGGCTTGTACCGGGGACCCAGTACTTC.

This clonotype occurred a few times. CDR3 sequence reads: CASSSGQARDTIYF. CDR3 sequence (DNA): TGCGCCAGCAGCTCCGGACAGGCGCGGGACACCATATATTTT. The chain joins TRBV5-1 to TRBJ1-3, with 7 bases matching TRBD1. The CDR3 spans 14 residues. The V and J ends lost 3 bases and 8 bases, in that order; junction bases with no gene match: 8. The germline V gene encodes CDR1 SGHRS and CDR2 YFSETQ.

The rearrangement links TRBV18 to TRBJ2-7, with TRBD1 identical over 9 bases. V was clipped by 4 bases and J by 6 bases; unmatched bases: 7. This CDR3 contains 14 residues. Per germline, CDR1 KGHSH and CDR2 LQKENI. The CDR3 here is CASSRQGQGGEQYF. The DNA of the CDR3 is TGTGCCAGCTCACGGCAGGGACAGGGCGGCGAGCAGTACTTC.

This chain joins TRBV18 and TRBJ1-1; no clear D. Germline assignment: CDR1 KGHSH and CDR2 LQKENI. This CDR3 contains 14 residues. Trimming cost V 7 bases and J 1 base, with 13 bases left between them. The CDR3 DNA reads TGTGCCAGCTGCCCAAACCAGCGGAACACTGAAGCTTTCTTT. This translates into CASCPNQRNTEAFF. Based on the CDR3 plus reference TRBV18 and TRBJ1-1, the full variable domain is NAGVMQNPRHLVRRRGQEARLRCSPMKGHSHVYWYRQLPEEGLKFMVYLQKENIIDESGMPKERFSAEFPKEGPSILRIQQVVRGDSAAYFCASCPNQRNTEAFFGQGTRLTVV.

This clonotype turned up a few times. The genes are TRBV4-1 and TRBJ1-2; D may be TRBD1 (5 bases). Germline-derived CDR1 and CDR2 are MGHRA and YSYEKL. The V end was cut by 0 bases, the J end by 4 bases, with 21 bases between. CDR3 length: 18 amino acids. CDR3 sequence reads: CASSQEFKDGGVGYGYTF. The CDR3 nucleotides are TGCGCCAGCAGCCAAGAATTTAAGGACGGAGGGGTTGGCTATGGCTACACCTTC.

This chain joins TRBV7-9 and TRBJ2-5, with 7 bases lining up with TRBD1. This CDR3 has 16 amino acids. The trim removed 4 bases at V and 3 bases at J, leaving 11 bases unmatched. CDR1 SEHNR and CDR2 FQNEAQ come from the germline V gene (reference sequence). CDR3 loop: CASSSREGDRKETQYF. CDR3 DNA: TGTGCCAGCAGCTCACGGGAAGGGGACAGAAAAGAGACCCAGTACTTC.

The CDR3 region has the DNA TGTGCCAGCAGACCGGGACTAGCGGGGGCTAGCACAGATACGCAGTATTTT. It translates to CASRPGLAGASTDTQYF. The rearrangement joins TRBV12-3 or TRBV12-4 to TRBJ2-3; 14 nucleotides line up with TRBD2. The junction had 5 bases not matched to a gene; V was cut back by 6 bases and J by 0 bases. The CDR3 totals 17 residues.

The V and J genes are TRBV5-1 and TRBJ1-6; 9 positions match TRBD1. This CDR3 is built from 20 residues. In germline, CDR1 is SGHRS, CDR2 YFSETQ. V shed 4 bases, J shed 0 bases, and the junction held 14 bases outside the gene matches. For the CDR3, the DNA is TGCGCCAGCAGCCTACAGGGGGCCCCAAATCCAGGCTCCTATAATTCACCCCTCCACTTT. Amino acid sequence: CASSLQGAPNPGSYNSPLHF.

This clonotype was counted a few times. V gene TRBV10-2 combines with J gene TRBJ2-1, with TRBD1 matching over 8 bases. The J call may be incorrect, as the DNA end agrees better with TRBJ2-5. This CDR3 has 13 amino acids. Germline values: CDR1 WSHSY, CDR2 SAAADI. In DNA form, the CDR3 reads TGCGCCAGCCTGCGGGACAGGCAAGAGACCCAGTACTTC. Encoded protein: CASLRDRQETQYF.

Only a few counts were recorded for this clonotype. The chain joins TRBV27 to TRBJ2-5, with 9 bases that match TRBD1. The J call could be wrong; TRBJ2-7 is a better fit for the DNA end. Germline loops: CDR1 MNHEY, CDR2 SMNVEV (reference sequence). The length of the CDR3 is 15 residues. The CDR3 region is CASRPLTGGSDEQYF. In nucleotides, the CDR3 is TGTGCCAGCAGACCCCTGACAGGGGGGTCGGACGAGCAGTACTTC.

This clonotype has more than one count but fewer than ten. The missing conserved phenylalanine or tryptophan at the end of this CDR3 makes a read error likely. The genes are TRBV25-1 and TRBJ1-1; maybe TRBD1 (5 bases). The CDR3 covers 15 residues. Trimming left V 4 bases short and J 4 bases short, with 16 bases between. Germline loops: CDR1 MGHDK, CDR2 SYGVNS. CDR3 sequence: CASSAPIRDGTEAFS. CDR3 sequence (DNA): TGTGCCAGCAGTGCCCCTATTCGGGACGGCACTGAAGCTTTCTCT.

The rearrangement links TRBV5-1 to TRBJ2-7; D perhaps matches TRBD2 (5 bases). The ends were cut back, 0 bases at V and 3 bases at J, with 10 bases in the middle. Germline assignment: CDR1 SGHRS and CDR2 YFSETQ. The CDR3 has 14 residues. The CDR3 reads CASSLGSGFYEQYF. The CDR3 nucleotides read TGCGCCAGCAGCTTGGGGTCGGGGTTCTACGAGCAGTACTTC.

The CDR3 loop is CSVRGRTNEKLFF. Written as DNA, the CDR3 is TGCAGCGTGAGAGGTAGAACTAATGAAAAACTGTTTTTT. This chain uses TRBV29-1 with TRBJ1-4, with D uncertain. This CDR3 contains 13 residues. V shed 6 bases and J shed 1 base, with 9 bases lying between them. The germline CDR1 and CDR2 sequences are SQVTM and ANQGSEA.

In this sample, this clonotype turned up a few times. The CDR3 loop reads CASSLSGGKNIQYF. Written as DNA, the CDR3 is TGTGCCAGCAGTTTGTCCGGGGGTAAAAACATTCAGTACTTC. The gene calls are TRBV12-3 or TRBV12-4 and TRBJ2-4, with D perhaps TRBD2 (6 bases). The CDR3 covers 14 residues. V lost 3 bases and J 4 bases, leaving 10 bases between the germline ends.

This clonotype was recorded a few times. The J gene is TRBJ2-5, the V gene TRBV4-1, with TRBD2 identical over 7 bases. The assigned J gene may be wrong: the sequence end matches TRBJ2-1 better. CDR1 is MGHRA and CDR2 is YSYEKL in the germline V gene. The CDR3 consists of 16 residues. The CDR3 DNA sequence: TGCGCCAGCAGCCAAGACGCTAGCGGTACCTACAATGAGCAGTTCTTC. It yields the protein CASSQDASGTYNEQFF.

The V gene is TRBV9, the J gene TRBJ2-5; no reliable D call. The CDR3 covers 12 residues. Germline CDR1 SGDLS, CDR2 YYNGEE. V dropped 0 bases and J dropped 5 bases, with 5 bases sitting between them. CDR3 nucleotide sequence: TGTGCCAGCAGCGTAGAGCCCGAGACCCAGTACTTC. It specifies CASSVEPETQYF.